This TCR beta chain was observed in a study of regulatory T cells in long-lasting Graves disease. Study-level findings and limits: Because few samples were included, accuracy may have been lower. Shared public clonotypes totalled some 2,500 in persistent patients, compared with about 930 in new patients. The TCR repertoire of persistent Graves' patients was less diverse than that of newly diagnosed ones.

Time point of the sample: newly diagnosed GD, antithyroid drugs for less than 3 months. Isolated PBMC RNA provided the starting material for the TCR library. Each of the patients was recruited from an endocrinology department situated in Xi'an, China. There are many counts of this clonotype. Its antigen is not identified. Researchers made TCR beta libraries by using iRepertoire HTBI primers and running Arm-PCR on CDR3 regions. TCRdb re-analysed the multiplex PCR reads in MiXCR, keeping a single row per CDR3 protein. This sample has fewer than 550,000 distinct CDR3 sequences; roughly a sixth occur once, and the top ten carry around a quarter. These data are also associated with another study on T cells in Graves' hyperthyroidism and ophthalmopathy.

The TCR was taken from a woman aged 40 to 65 with Graves disease. The material was peripheral blood mononuclear cells (PBMCs), obtained at new diagnosis, from a patient treated with antithyroid drugs.

The DNA for the CDR3 is TGCGCCAGCAGTCCCCCGTCGGGCACTGAAGCTTTCTTT. Translation: CASSPPSGTEAFF. This chain links TRBV5-1 with TRBJ1-1; no reliable D call. V was trimmed by 5 bases and J by 4 bases, leaving 12 bases between them. CDR3 length: 13 amino acids. From germline, CDR1 is SGHRS and CDR2 YFSETQ.